The clone carrying this TCR beta chain was observed a handful of times. Patients with ophthalmopathy all had a Clinical Activity Score of at least 3, a NOSPECS grade of at least 4 and duration under 3 months. These data belong to a study of T cells in Graves' hyperthyroidism and ophthalmopathy. Trimming removed 5 bases from V and 6 bases from J; junction bases left unmatched: 5. This CDR3 has 14 amino acids. Germline V gene data show CDR1 as SGHAT and CDR2 as FQNNGV. Using RNA transcripts as the source, TCR beta CDR3 regions were amplified. The HTBI primer set drove a first-round RT-PCR of the TCR CDR3. TCRdb redid the calling of the multiplex PCR reads with MiXCR, one entry per CDR3 protein. The sample consists of around 570,000 distinct CDR3 sequences, 15% to 20% of them appearing once.

Sample: blood. This sequence originates from a man aged 40-49 years with Graves' ophthalmopathy. This sequence joins TRBV11-2 and TRBJ2-2, with 8 bases that match TRBD1. CDR3 sequence reads: CASSPDRVAGELFF. The DNA of the CDR3 is TGTGCCAGCAGCCCGGACAGGGTGGCCGGGGAGCTGTTTTTT.